One and the same sample provided the 12 T cell receptor beta chains below, sequenced in a study of cytomegalovirus exposure and HLA in healthy donors. Vbeta (60) and Jbeta (13) primers were used in the PCR. The repertoire was sequenced with immunoSEQ multiplex PCR; TCRdb's copy has only in-frame clones and lacks some. This repertoire shows more than 75,000 clones, approximately 81% found once; its top ten account for approximately 5.7%. The sequencing sample was made of PBMCs. The receptor set was obtained from a woman between 45 and 60 years old in good health and CMV-seropositive.

The V and J genes are TRBV2 and TRBJ1-5; 7 bases map to TRBD1. The CDR3 runs 14 residues. Looked up from germline, CDR1 is SNHLY and CDR2 is FYNNEI. V gave up 6 bases and J gave up 5 bases; unmatched junction bases: 7. The CDR3 region has the DNA TGTGCCAGCAGGGGCAGGGGGTTCGATCAGCCCCAGCATTTT. This codes for CASRGRGFDQPQHF.

The rearrangement uses TRBV5-6 and TRBJ2-2; possible D gene TRBD1, 5 bases. The germline CDR1 and CDR2 sequences are SGHDT and YYEEEE. V lost 2 bases to trimming and J lost 7 bases, with 9 bases between them. The CDR3 covers 13 residues. The CDR3 loop reads CASSFQGNGELFF. Here the CDR3 DNA reads TGTGCCAGCAGCTTCCAGGGAAACGGGGAGCTGTTTTTT.

The sample holds a few counts of this clone. This sequence joins TRBV11-2 and TRBJ2-7; 8 bases agree with TRBD2. Germline CDR1 is SGHAT and CDR2 is FQNNGV. V lost 5 bases to trimming and J lost 3 bases; unmatched junction nucleotides: 6. The CDR3 covers 14 residues. This chain's CDR3 is CASSPLAGRYEQYF. The CDR3 nucleotides are TGTGCCAGCAGCCCCCTAGCGGGCCGCTACGAGCAGTACTTC.

In DNA form, the CDR3 reads TGTGCCAGCAGCTTAGTTCCGTGGACAGGGGGCCTGAACACTGAAGCTTTCTTT. It translates to CASSLVPWTGGLNTEAFF. V usage is TRBV7-3 and J usage is TRBJ1-1, with 11 bases matching TRBD1. CDR3 length: 18 residues. Germline V gene lookup returns CDR1 SGHTA and CDR2 FQGTGA. V trimming: 2 bases; J trimming: 0 bases; junction bases outside the gene matches: 8.

This rearrangement joins TRBV11-3 to TRBJ1-1; 11 nucleotides line up with TRBD1. Trimming removed 11 bases from V and 5 bases from J; junction bases left unmatched: 4. This CDR3 is 12 amino acids long. Germline V gene sequence: CDR1 SGHNT, CDR2 YENEEA. In nucleotides, the CDR3 is TGTGCCGGCGGGACAGGGGGTACTGAAGCTTTCTTT. Its translation is CAGGTGGTEAFF.

This clone was detected once. The chain links TRBV6-5 to TRBJ2-3, with D tentatively TRBD1 (5 bases). The germline CDR1 and CDR2 sequences are MNHEY and SVGAGI. This CDR3 has 14 amino acids. V was trimmed by 7 bases and J by 0 bases, leaving 11 bases between them. The DNA of the CDR3 is TGTGCCAGCATCTCAGGGTCTAGCACAGATACGCAGTATTTT. It translates to CASISGSSTDTQYF.

As regards this clone: The junction shows a germline mismatch at one end, possibly a read error. This chain uses TRBV6-1 with TRBJ2-7; 9 bases line up with TRBD2. This CDR3 region has 15 residues. Germline loops: CDR1 MNHNS, CDR2 SASEGT. CDR3 sequence reads: CASSEEAGGPGEQCF. DNA of the CDR3: TGTGCCAGCAGTGAAGAGGCGGGAGGGCCGGGGGAGCAGTGCTTC.

The chain employs TRBV19 and TRBJ2-3; TRBD2 is a possible D gene (6 bases). V was pared by 2 bases and J by 8 bases, with 8 bases between. Germline assignment: CDR1 LNHDA and CDR2 SQIVND (reference sequence). This CDR3 has 12 amino acids. The DNA for the CDR3 is TGTGCCAGTAGTATACTCGGGGGTACGCAGTATTTT. Amino acids: CASSILGGTQYF. Supplemented by reference TRBV19 and TRBJ2-3, the full variable domain reads DGGITQSPKYLFRKEGQNVTLSCEQNLNHDAMYWYRQDPGQGLRLIYYSQIVNDFQKGDIAEGYSVSREKKESFPLTVTSAQKNPTAFYLCASSILGGTQYFGPGTRLTVL.

This clone was observed a few times. The V gene is TRBV28, the J gene TRBJ2-3; TRBD2 matches at 10 bases. The CDR3 is 19 amino acids. Germline lookup yields CDR1 MDHEN and CDR2 SYDVKM. V trimming: 6 bases; J trimming: 0 bases; junction bases outside the gene matches: 15. Here the CDR3 DNA reads TGTGCCAGCAGACCCTTAACTAGCGGGAAAAGATCTAGCACAGATACGCAGTATTTT. This gives the protein CASRPLTSGKRSSTDTQYF.

CDR3 DNA: TGTGCCAGCAGCGGGGGGGGTATCGGTCAGCCCCAGCATTTT. Translating gives CASSGGGIGQPQHF. The J gene is TRBJ1-5, the V gene TRBV9; perhaps TRBD1 as D (5 bases). The germline CDR1 and CDR2 sequences are SGDLS and YYNGEE. Trimming took off 3 bases at V and 6 bases at J, with 13 bases between the two ends. The CDR3 is 14 residues long.

This chain uses TRBV30 with TRBJ2-5, with 7 bases matching TRBD1. The DNA end is a closer match to TRBJ2-7, so the J assignment may be wrong. Germline assignment: CDR1 GTSNPN and CDR2 SVGIG (reference sequence). The CDR3 is 15 residues long. In DNA form, the CDR3 reads TGTGCCTGGAGTCCGGTCCACAGGGGCCTCTACGAGCAGTACTTC. Amino acids: CAWSPVHRGLYEQYF.

Regarding this clone: A read error may account for a junction end that differs from germline. This sample includes further DNA sequences coding for the same CDR3. CDR3: CSAYYGGQGSSVRLNTEAFF. The CDR3 nucleotides read TGCAGCGCATACTACGGAGGACAGGGGTCGTCCGTTAGGTTGAACACCGAAGCTTTCTTT. J is TRBJ1-1 and V is TRBV29-1; 9 nucleotides agree with TRBD1. CDR1 and CDR2 (germline): SQVTM, ANQGSEA. The CDR3 covers 20 residues.